This T cell receptor beta chain was sequenced during a study of T cell changes during pregnancy in multiple sclerosis. TCRdb keeps only in-frame clones here, not all; method: immunoSEQ multiplex PCR. The sample contains more than 50,000 clones, 80% to 90% of which appear only once. The clonotype comes from a female donor with multiple sclerosis, enrolled in a pregnancy study. Specimen: peripheral blood, collected in the first trimester of pregnancy.

Here the CDR3 DNA reads TGTGCCAGCAGCTCAGTAGGAGGGACAGACACTGAAGCTTTCTTT. This gives the protein CASSSVGGTDTEAFF. This chain connects TRBV7-9 to TRBJ1-1; 7 nucleotides line up with TRBD1. This CDR3 region has 15 residues. The V and J ends lost 4 bases and 3 bases, in that order; junction bases with no gene match: 8. Germline lookup yields CDR1 SEHNR and CDR2 FQNEAQ (reference sequence).